This T cell receptor beta chain emerged from a study of blood T cell repertoires in COVID-19. At the level of the study: There were acute and convalescent COVID-19 samples, and they came from the United States, Italy and Spain. Sources were T cells, B-cell-depleted T cells, or PBMCs; the material itself was cDNA or gDNA.

The CDR3 runs 19 residues. CDR1 and CDR2 (germline): LGHNA, YNFKEQ. Trimming removed 0 bases from V and 0 bases from J, with 17 bases in between. In the original analysis: For nucleated cells, counts were estimated from reference gene primer amplification. Generated by immunoSEQ multiplex PCR, the TCRdb table keeps only in-frame clones and is missing some. V, J and clone size reflect that table, while D and trimming were determined from the DNA. The sample lists some 74,000 clones, more than 75% occurring once. The sequenced sample consisted of peripheral blood. The chain recombines TRBV4-2 with TRBJ2-2; D is possibly TRBD2 (7 bases). The clonotype originates from a human donor in a cohort sampled during active COVID-19. CDR3 nucleotides: TGTGCCAGCAGCCAAGATCCTAGTGCGCGGGGGCCGAACACCGGGGAGCTGTTTTTT. Protein sequence: CASSQDPSARGPNTGELFF.